What follows is one T cell receptor (beta chain) and its context. Its specificity is unknown. The data derive from a study of cytomegalovirus exposure and HLA in healthy donors. Study-level information: Caucasian-associated ancestry cluster membership applied to under 85% of under 450 genotyped donors. Broader study findings: In an earlier analysis, about 87% or about 30%: the productive usage of most TCR beta V segments.

The PCR had 60 Vbeta and 13 Jbeta primers. Clones were read by immunoSEQ multiplex PCR, and TCRdb kept only the in-frame ones, dropping some. The table records roughly 200,000 clones, about four fifths of them present only once. Germline lookup yields CDR1 ENHRY and CDR2 SYGVKD. There are 16 residues in the CDR3. Germline trimming cut 10 bases from V and 10 bases from J; bases unmatched to any gene: 22. V is TRBV10-3 and J is TRBJ2-1; 7 nucleotides align to TRBD1. Sequenced sample: PBMCs. The TCR was taken from a woman younger than 45 in good health and CMV-seropositive. For the CDR3, the DNA is TGTGCCACTTTTGGGTCCGCACGGGCAGGGGGTGAGGAGCAGTTCTTC. Amino acid sequence: CATFGSARAGGEEQFF.